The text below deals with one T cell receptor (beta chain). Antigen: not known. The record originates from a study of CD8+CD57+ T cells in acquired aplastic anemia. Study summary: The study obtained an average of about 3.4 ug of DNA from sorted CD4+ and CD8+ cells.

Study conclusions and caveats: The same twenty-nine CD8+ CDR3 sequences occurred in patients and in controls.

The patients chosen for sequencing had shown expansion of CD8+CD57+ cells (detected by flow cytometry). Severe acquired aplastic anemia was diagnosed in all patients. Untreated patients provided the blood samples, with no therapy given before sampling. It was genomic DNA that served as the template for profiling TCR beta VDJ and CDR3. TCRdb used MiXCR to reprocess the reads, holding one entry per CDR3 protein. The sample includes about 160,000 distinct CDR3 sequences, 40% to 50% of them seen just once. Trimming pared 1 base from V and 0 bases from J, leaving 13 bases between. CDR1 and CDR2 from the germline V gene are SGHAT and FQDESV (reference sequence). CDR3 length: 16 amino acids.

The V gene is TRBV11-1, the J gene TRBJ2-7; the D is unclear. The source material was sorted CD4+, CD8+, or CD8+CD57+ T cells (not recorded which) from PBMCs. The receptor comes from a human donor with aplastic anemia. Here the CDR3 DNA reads TGTGCCAGCAGCTTAGGTCCCCGGGTGCCCTCCTACGAGCAGTACTTC. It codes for CASSLGPRVPSYEQYF. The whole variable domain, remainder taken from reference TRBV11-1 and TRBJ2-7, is EAEVAQSPRYKITEKSQAVAFWCDPISGHATLYWYRQILGQGPELLVQFQDESVVDDSQLPKDRFSAERLKGVDSTLKIQPAELGDSAMYLCASSLGPRVPSYEQYFGPGTRLTVT.